This TCR beta chain was obtained from a study of CD8+ T cells in alopecia areata. Study details: For the treated group, dosing was oral tofacitinib at 5 to 10 mg twice daily. Findings and limits, study-wide: While tofacitinib was given, many expanded lesional clones persisted in scalp and blood. There were also resident alphabeta T cells of normal skin sequenced in scalp samples.

Investigators isolated RNA and reverse transcribed it into cDNA to act as the sequencing template. TCRdb's copy holds only in-frame clones and misses some; the assay was immunoSEQ multiplex PCR. The sample records hundreds of thousands of clones, over 60% being singletons. Regarding this clone: Its antigen is currently unknown.

Germline assignment: CDR1 SGHVS and CDR2 FNYEAQ. This CDR3 is built from 14 residues. J was trimmed by 1 base and V by 3 bases; bases with no gene match: 0. The treatment is: oral pan-JAK inhibitor, 5-10 mg twice daily. V usage is TRBV7-6 and J usage is TRBJ2-5, with 9 bases that match TRBD2. The origin of this receptor is a human donor with alopecia areata. This specimen was CD4+ T cells sorted from blood, taken around week 46, from a patient treated with tofacitinib. CDR3 coding DNA: TGTGCCAGCAGCTTTAGCGGGGGCCAAGAGACCCAGTACTTC. This codes for CASSFSGGQETQYF.